This TCR beta chain was captured in a study of beta chain features in type 1 diabetes. Study-wide context: There was similarity between patients and healthy donors in age, gender and cell yields. Broader study findings: cDNA-based sequencing might over-represent cells highly expressing TCR. When Type 1 diabetes patients were examined, their TCRB CDR3s proved moderately but significantly shorter in all four CD4+ subsets. Within the patient group, naive, central memory and Treg TCRB repertoires appeared more similar to each other than within healthy donors.

Note on this clone: Its target is not known.

The trim removed 4 bases at V and 1 base at J, leaving 10 bases unmatched. The CDR3 is made up of 16 amino acids. CDR1 is SGHRS, CDR2 YFSETQ, per germline. As every portion of the isolated RNA was reverse transcribed, the sequencing read expressed TCRB transcripts. Libraries were prepared by immunoSEQ multiplex PCR; TCRdb keeps only in-frame clonotypes and omits some of them. This sample has fewer than 350,000 clones, with roughly 21% found just once. The chain couples TRBV5-1 to TRBJ2-5, with 7 nucleotides matching TRBD2. The TCR originated in a woman between 18 and 29 years old in good health. Input material: naive CD4+ T cells from blood. CDR3 amino acids: CASSVIAGPTQETQYF. In DNA, the CDR3 is TGCGCCAGCAGCGTCATAGCGGGTCCTACCCAAGAGACCCAGTACTTC.